What follows are 32 T cell receptor beta chains derived from one specimen sequenced in a study of read filtering for tumor transcriptome and immune sequencing. The library was built from 400 ng RNA with molecular barcoded adaptors for alpha/delta and beta/gamma chains. MiXCR, run by TCRdb on the reads, gives a single entry per CDR3 protein. Of approximately 61,000 distinct CDR3 sequences in the sample, roughly 19% were seen once. Sequenced material: a population of CD138-negative cells sorted from bone marrow. Receptors were obtained from a donor at least 40 years old with multiple myeloma.

This clonotype has a count of ten or more. This sequence joins TRBV6-1 and TRBJ1-5, with D perhaps TRBD1 (5 bases). The V end lost 7 bases, the J end lost 6 bases, and 13 bases lay between the germline ends. Germline assignment: CDR1 MNHNS and CDR2 SASEGT. CDR3 length: 13 amino acids. This CDR3 reads CASKFRGGQPQHF. In nucleotides, the CDR3 is TGTGCCAGCAAATTCCGTGGGGGTCAGCCCCAGCATTTT.

About this clonotype itself: Here the CDR3 omits its conserved ending phenylalanine or tryptophan, so a read error is the likely source. This sequence joins TRBV12-5 and TRBJ2-2; 8 nucleotides match TRBD1. Looked up from germline, CDR1 is LGHNT and CDR2 is FRNRAP. This CDR3 is built from 16 residues. CDR3 nucleotides: TGTGCTAGCGGTTTGGGCCGACAGGGGAGCACCGGGGAGCTGTTTCTT. It yields the protein CASGLGRQGSTGELFL.

This chain connects TRBV20-1 to TRBJ1-5; tentative D call: TRBD1 (5 bases). V dropped 6 bases and J dropped 6 bases, with 15 bases sitting between them. Per germline, CDR1 DFQATT and CDR2 SNEGSKA (reference sequence). The CDR3 has 13 residues. The CDR3 loop is CSAGVAAAQPQHF. CDR3 bases: TGCAGTGCGGGGGTGGCGGCGGCTCAGCCCCAGCATTTT.

This clonotype was recorded many times. The rearrangement joins TRBV5-1 to TRBJ2-7, with a tentative D call TRBD2 (5 bases). This CDR3 has 15 residues. V gave up 4 bases and J gave up 4 bases, with 18 bases separating them. The germline CDR1 and CDR2 sequences are SGHRS and YFSETQ. For the CDR3, the DNA is TGCGCCAGCAGCCCCGGCAGGACTCGCTCGTACGAGCAGTACTTC. Its protein is CASSPGRTRSYEQYF.

Concerning this clonotype itself: A much larger clonotype is one base distant, so this may be a read error. The rearrangement uses TRBV15 and TRBJ1-4; the D gene is possibly TRBD1 (6 bases). Germline V CDR1 and CDR2: LNHNV, YYDKDF (reference sequence). This CDR3 spans 15 amino acids. The ends were cut back, 1 base at V and 6 bases at J, with 12 bases in the middle. CDR3 in amino acids: CATSRAGAADEKLFF. DNA of the CDR3: TGTGCCACCAGCAGAGCAGGGGCGGCGGATGAAAAACTGTTTTTT.

This clonotype was seen ten or more times. This chain connects TRBV2 to TRBJ1-1; D remains unclear. The CDR3 spans 13 residues. Trimming cost V 5 bases and J 5 bases, with 12 bases left between them. Germline V CDR1 and CDR2: SNHLY, FYNNEI. CDR3 loop: CASSITGDTEAFF. In DNA, the CDR3 is TGTGCCAGCAGTATAACTGGGGATACTGAAGCTTTCTTT.

The V call is TRBV20-1, the J call TRBJ1-5; no reliable D call. Germline CDR1 reads DFQATT; CDR2 reads SNEGSKA (reference sequence). V gave up 3 bases and J gave up 2 bases, with 11 bases separating them. This CDR3 is 14 amino acids long. Here the CDR3 reads CSARSRSGNQPQHF. Written as DNA, the CDR3 is TGCAGTGCTAGGTCGCGCTCCGGCAATCAGCCCCAGCATTTT.

This clonotype was counted ten times or more. The chain recombines TRBV20-1 with TRBJ2-7, with 8 bases aligning to TRBD1. The ends lost 1 base at V and 0 bases at J; junction bases unmatched: 2. This CDR3 is 14 amino acids long. Germline V gene sequence: CDR1 DFQATT, CDR2 SNEGSKA (reference sequence). Here the CDR3 DNA reads TGCAGTGCTAGAGCTGGGACAGGCTCCTACGAGCAGTACTTC. This gives the protein CSARAGTGSYEQYF.

In its sample, this clonotype was seen many times. The J gene is TRBJ1-1, the V gene TRBV6-5; D gene uncertain. Germline V gene data show CDR1 as MNHEY and CDR2 as SVGAGI. Trimming removed 6 bases at V and 10 bases at J, with 15 bases between. This CDR3 has 12 amino acids. In nucleotides, the CDR3 is TGTGCCAGCAGGGCCCCCGCGGGTACAGCTTTCTTT. Residues: CASRAPAGTAFF.

As to this clonotype: A read error may be the cause here, since a much bigger clone is one base away. This CDR3 is missing its conserved last phenylalanine or tryptophan, likely due to a read error. The chain's CDR3 is CSVWEETQYY. CDR3 DNA sequence: TGCAGCGTTTGGGAAGAGACCCAGTACTAC. This chain uses TRBV29-1 with TRBJ2-5; no clear D. V lost 5 bases and J lost 3, with 4 bases in between. Germline-derived CDR1 and CDR2 are SQVTM and ANQGSEA. CDR3 length: 10 amino acids.

This chain links TRBV10-2 with TRBJ1-1; D is possibly TRBD1 (6 bases). The CDR3 runs 11 residues. Germline CDR1 WSHSY, CDR2 SAAADI. V lost 3 bases, J lost 9 bases, and 8 bases lay in between. CDR3 in amino acids: CASSDRGKAFF. Here the CDR3 DNA reads TGCGCCAGCAGTGACAGGGGAAAAGCTTTCTTT.

There are many counts of this clonotype. The rearrangement joins TRBV10-3 to TRBJ2-3, with D possibly being TRBD2 (7 bases). Trimming stripped 7 bases from V and 4 bases from J, with 12 bases between. Germline CDR1 and CDR2: ENHRY and SYGVKD. The CDR3 is made up of 13 amino acids. Here the CDR3 reads CAINRDYADTQYF. CDR3 sequence (DNA): TGTGCCATCAACAGGGACTACGCAGATACGCAGTATTTT.

The sample holds many counts of this clonotype. The chain has TRBV7-2 and TRBJ2-1; D is perhaps TRBD1 (6 bases). Germline CDR1 reads SGHTA; CDR2 reads FQGNSA. Trimming cost V 5 bases and J 4 bases, with 9 bases left between them. The CDR3 is 13 amino acids. The CDR3 protein is CASSPDSYNEQFF. CDR3 DNA sequence: TGTGCCAGCAGCCCGGACAGTTACAATGAGCAGTTCTTC.

Many counts were recorded for this clonotype. The chain employs TRBV7-9 and TRBJ2-5; D not certain. Germline-derived CDR1 and CDR2 are SEHNR and FQNEAQ (reference sequence). The CDR3 loop spans 11 amino acids. Deletions cut 4 bases from V and 6 bases from J, with 6 bases between. The CDR3 DNA sequence: TGTGCCAGCAGCTCCCAGAAGACCCAGTACTTC. Its translation is CASSSQKTQYF.

Details on this clonotype: Since a much larger clone is just one base distant, this may be a read error. This is likely a read error, given that the CDR3 carries no conserved phenylalanine or tryptophan at its end. The chain uses TRBV10-2 and TRBJ1-5, with D maybe TRBD1 (5 bases). This CDR3 region has 14 residues. V was pared by 9 bases and J by 7 bases, with 19 bases between. Germline-derived CDR1 and CDR2 are WSHSY and SAAADI. The DNA of the CDR3 is TGCGCCAGTATGGACAAGGGCCCCAACCAGCCCCAGCATTCT. Translated: CASMDKGPNQPQHS.

At least ten counts were recorded for this clonotype. The chain joins TRBV14 to TRBJ2-3; D is tentatively TRBD1 or TRBD2 (5 bases each). The V gene lost 0 bases and the J gene lost 1 base, with 11 bases spanning the gap. Germline V gene lookup returns CDR1 SGHDN and CDR2 FVKESK. This CDR3 contains 16 residues. CDR3 DNA: TGTGCCAGCAGCCAAGATCTAAGGGGAGGCACAGATACGCAGTATTTT. Encoded protein: CASSQDLRGGTDTQYF.

Turning to this clonotype: This could be a read error, since a much larger clone is one nucleotide away. The gene calls are TRBV28 and TRBJ2-3; no firm D call. Germline values: CDR1 MDHEN, CDR2 SYDVKM. This CDR3 has 15 amino acids. The CDR3 nucleotides are TGTGCCACCAGTCCCATCGGCCCTAGCACAGATACGCAGTATTTT. Protein sequence: CATSPIGPSTDTQYF.

This clonotype was seen ten or more times. The gene calls are TRBV20-1 and TRBJ2-3; the D gene is possibly TRBD1 (6 bases). This CDR3 spans 13 amino acids. Germline V gene data show CDR1 as DFQATT and CDR2 as SNEGSKA (reference sequence). Trimming pared 5 bases from V and 0 bases from J, leaving 9 bases between. The CDR3 bases are TGCAGTGCTGGAAGGGGGAGCACAGATACGCAGTATTTT. Encoded protein: CSAGRGSTDTQYF.

This clonotype was detected many times. The chain joins TRBV20-1 to TRBJ2-5; a weak D match, TRBD2 (7 bases). V lost 7 bases, J lost 2 bases, and 14 bases lay in between. In germline, CDR1 is DFQATT, CDR2 SNEGSKA (reference sequence). The CDR3 covers 13 residues. The CDR3: CSVRGATQETQYF. The CDR3, as DNA: TGCAGTGTCCGGGGGGCCACTCAAGAGACCCAGTACTTC.

The chain couples TRBV21-1 to TRBJ2-7; TRBD1, the D gene given by the table, was not confirmed from the DNA. TRBV21-1 is given as a pseudogene. The CDR3 length is 15 residues. The CDR3 here is CASSQPGQGGYEQYF. In DNA form, the CDR3 reads TGTGCCAGCAGCCAACCGGGACAGGGGGGTTACGAGCAGTACTTC.

The table lists this clonotype with many counts. CDR3 residues: CASFGGGAGVDGYTF. The DNA of the CDR3 is TGTGCCTCCTTTGGAGGAGGGGCGGGGGTAGATGGCTACACCTTC. The chain links TRBV6-6 to TRBJ1-2, with D perhaps TRBD1 (5 bases). Trimming left V 11 bases short and J 6 bases short, with 25 bases between. CDR3 length: 15 amino acids. Germline-derived CDR1 and CDR2 are MNHNY and SVGAGI (reference sequence).

This clonotype was detected ten times or more. The chain has TRBV28 and TRBJ2-7; no firm D call. Germline CDR1 MDHEN, CDR2 SYDVKM. There are 14 residues in the CDR3. Trimming pared 2 bases from V and 1 base from J, leaving 9 bases between. The CDR3, as DNA: TGTGCCAGCAGTTTACAGCGACAATCCTACGAGCAGTACTTC. Translating gives CASSLQRQSYEQYF.

This clonotype came up many times. The V call is TRBV7-9, the J call TRBJ1-2; possibly TRBD1 for D (5 bases). This CDR3 spans 15 amino acids. Germline V lookup: CDR1 SEHNR, CDR2 FQNEAQ (reference sequence). The V end was cut by 6 bases, the J end by 1 base, with 15 bases between. The DNA for the CDR3 is TGTGCCAGCAGTCGTGAGGGGACTTTTAACTATGGCTACACCTTC. This translates into CASSREGTFNYGYTF.

Comment on this clonotype: Germline and junction disagree at one end, which may indicate a read error. The chain uses TRBV15 and TRBJ2-3; 7 positions match TRBD2. Per germline, CDR1 LNHNV and CDR2 YYDKDF (reference sequence). The CDR3 runs to 17 residues. CDR3 DNA: TGTGCCACCAGCAGGGGGGGAGCTGGCGGGAGAGTAGATACGCAGTGTTTT. Its protein is CATSRGGAGGRVDTQCF.

This clonotype was observed a few times. The rearrangement uses TRBV18 and TRBJ1-3, with D possibly matching TRBD1 (5 bases). Per the germline V gene, CDR1 is KGHSH and CDR2 is LQKENI. Trimming stripped 3 bases from V and 0 bases from J, with 12 bases between. The CDR3 length is 16 residues. The CDR3 region is CASSPTGTSSGNTIYF. The CDR3 DNA reads TGTGCCAGCTCACCCACCGGGACCTCCTCTGGAAACACCATATATTTT.

The chain recombines TRBV6-5 with TRBJ2-1; D remains unclear. Germline-derived CDR1 and CDR2 are MNHEY and SVGAGI. The CDR3 consists of 17 residues. V gave up 6 bases and J gave up 0 bases, with 18 bases separating them. CDR3 DNA: TGTGCCAGCAGCGTAGAGGCGCAGACGAGCTCCTACAATGAGCAGTTCTTC. This translates into CASSVEAQTSSYNEQFF.

On this clonotype: It may be a read error: a sequence one base away is much more abundant. V and J are TRBV6-6 and TRBJ2-3; 8 positions match TRBD2. Germline V gene data show CDR1 as MNHNY and CDR2 as SVGAGI (reference sequence). The ends lost 2 bases at V and 13 bases at J; junction bases unmatched: 5. The CDR3 is made up of 12 amino acids. As DNA, the CDR3 is TGTGCCAGCAGTTACATTAGCGGGATTGAGTATTTT. It codes for CASSYISGIEYF.

Details on this clonotype: A much larger clone differs from this one at a single base, so this may be a read error. This sequence joins TRBV12-3 or TRBV12-4 and TRBJ2-5, with unresolved D. V was shortened by 6 bases and J by 1 base, with 12 bases between the two germline ends. This CDR3 comprises 14 residues. In DNA form, the CDR3 reads TGTGCCAGCAGATCACAGCCGGGCCAAGAGACCCAGTACTTC. Encoded protein: CASRSQPGQETQYF.

This clonotype was seen many times. V usage is TRBV4-1 and J usage is TRBJ2-7; TRBD2 aligns across 8 bases. The CDR3 consists of 15 residues. The junction had 6 bases not matched to a gene; V was cut back by 3 bases and J by 2 bases. CDR1 and CDR2 (germline): MGHRA, YSYEKL. The CDR3 DNA sequence: TGCGCCAGCAGCCAGGTTAGCGGGAACACCTACGAGCAGTACTTC. It encodes CASSQVSGNTYEQYF.

In regard to this clonotype: A far larger clone is just one base off, so this is likely a read error. This sequence joins TRBV6-2 or TRBV6-3 and TRBJ1-1; a possible D gene is TRBD1 (6 bases). Looked up from germline, CDR1 is MNHEY and CDR2 is SVGEGT. The CDR3 totals 14 residues. The V end lost 6 bases, the J end lost 4 bases, and 15 bases lay between the germline ends. The CDR3 DNA is TGTGCCAGCAGACAACAGGGTTTGAGCACTGAAGCTTTCTTT. Amino acid sequence: CASRQQGLSTEAFF.

This clonotype was seen many times. This chain links TRBV11-2 with TRBJ2-3; 12 bases map to TRBD2. The CDR3 is made up of 18 amino acids. Per the germline V gene, CDR1 is SGHAT and CDR2 is FQNNGV. V dropped 2 bases and J dropped 5; count of bases not matched to a gene: 11. The CDR3 DNA follows: TGTGCCAGCAGCTTAATGCTGCTAGCGGGGGGGCCTATAGATACGCAGTATTTT. Translating gives CASSLMLLAGGPIDTQYF.

This clonotype was seen many times. The chain couples TRBV28 to TRBJ1-1, with D possibly being TRBD1 (5 bases). CDR1 and CDR2 (germline): MDHEN, SYDVKM. The CDR3 has 15 residues. The V end lost 5 bases, the J end lost 10 bases, and 23 bases lay between the germline ends. The DNA for the CDR3 is TGTGCCAGCAGTCTAGGAGGGGATGGGAGTATAGGAGCTTTCTTT. Its protein is CASSLGGDGSIGAFF.